What follows describes a single T cell receptor beta chain. Its antigen is as yet unknown. V lost 0 bases and J lost 4, with 8 bases in between. From germline, CDR1 is SGDLS and CDR2 YYNGEE. The CDR3 totals 15 residues. The PCR made use of 60 Vbeta and 13 Jbeta primers. Data came from immunoSEQ multiplex PCR; TCRdb stores just in-frame clones and leaves some out. The sample totals approximately 100,000 clones. The sample is drawn from a study of cytomegalovirus exposure and HLA in healthy donors. Study-wide background: Tens of millions of unique TCRs, all from HLA-typed donors, were included in an early release of the data. Study-wide results and limits: Sequences of the TCR beta chain were said to predict the HLA-A and HLA-B alleles of most subjects accurately. Upon later analysis, TCR association rates were observed to vary by HLA locus, being highest for DRB1 and lowest for HLA-C.

The source is a man in his forties or fifties in good health and CMV-seronegative. V usage is TRBV9 and J usage is TRBJ2-6; possible D gene TRBD1, 5 bases. The material sequenced was PBMCs. DNA for the CDR3: TGTGCCAGCAGCGTAGATGGGGCAGGGGCCAACGTCCTGACTTTC. This codes for CASSVDGAGANVLTF.